This entry concerns a single T cell receptor (beta chain). Data came from immunoSEQ multiplex PCR; TCRdb stores just in-frame clones and leaves some out. Of tens of thousands of clones listed, roughly 80% are singletons. The germline gives CDR1 KGHSH, CDR2 LQKENI. The germline V and J ends were trimmed by 1 base and 3 bases, with 16 bases remaining between them. The CDR3 has 16 amino acids. The sample belongs to a study of blood T cell repertoires in COVID-19. The TCR sequence derives from a human donor with acute or convalescent COVID-19. The donor label of this sample is uncertain. The sequencing sample was made of peripheral blood. This chain connects TRBV18 to TRBJ2-7, with a weak D call TRBD2 (5 bases). CDR3 bases: TGTGCCAGCTCACCACGCGGTCCCGGGAAAAACTACGAGCAGTACTTC. It translates to CASSPRGPGKNYEQYF.